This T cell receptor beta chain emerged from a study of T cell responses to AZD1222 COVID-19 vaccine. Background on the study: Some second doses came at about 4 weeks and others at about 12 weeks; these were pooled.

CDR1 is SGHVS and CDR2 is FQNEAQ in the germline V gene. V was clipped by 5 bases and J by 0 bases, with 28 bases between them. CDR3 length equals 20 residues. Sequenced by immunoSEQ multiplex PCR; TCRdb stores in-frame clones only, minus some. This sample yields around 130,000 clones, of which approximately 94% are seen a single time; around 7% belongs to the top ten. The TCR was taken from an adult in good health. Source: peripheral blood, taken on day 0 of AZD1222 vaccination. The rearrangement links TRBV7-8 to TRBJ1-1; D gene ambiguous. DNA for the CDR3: TGTGCCAGCAGCCGACAAAACCCCAGAAGCCTCCACTACTTGAACACTGAAGCTTTCTTT. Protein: CASSRQNPRSLHYLNTEAFF. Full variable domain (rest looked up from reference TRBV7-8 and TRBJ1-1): GAGVSQSPRYKVAKRGQDVALRCDPISGHVSLFWYQQALGQGPEFLTYFQNEAQLDKSGLPSDRFFAERPEGSVSTLKIQRTQQEDSAVYLCASSRQNPRSLHYLNTEAFFGQGTRLTVV.